This passage covers 23 T cell receptor beta chains from one sample sequenced in a study of spatial heterogeneity in lung cancer. The sample's time point: sample taken at primary tumor resection. Tumor, nontumor lung or frozen PBMC supplied whole RNA, sequenced without sorting. TCRdb reanalysed the 5' RACE reads using MiXCR and keeps one entry per CDR3 protein. The data hold approximately 1,600 distinct CDR3 sequences, with roughly a quarter observed a single time. The material was PBMCs, obtained at surgery. All receptors come from a male donor with early-stage non-small cell lung cancer.

In this sample, this clonotype turned up a few times. The genes are TRBV5-8 and TRBJ2-6; D remains ambiguous. Germline CDR1 is SGHTS and CDR2 is YDEGEE. V was clipped by 6 bases and J by 2 bases, with 15 bases between them. The CDR3 runs to 16 residues. The CDR3 DNA is TGTGCCAGCAACCCGCCCAGGAACCCTGGGGCCAACGTCCTGACTTTC. Encoded protein: CASNPPRNPGANVLTF.

This clonotype has more than one count but fewer than ten. This chain connects TRBV6-1 to TRBJ2-1, with 11 bases matching TRBD2. Germline values: CDR1 MNHNS, CDR2 SASEGT. V gave up 3 bases and J gave up 3 bases; unmatched junction bases: 4. The CDR3 sequence is 16 residues long. This CDR3 reads CASSETGTSGYNEQFF. CDR3 sequence (DNA): TGTGCCAGCAGTGAGACCGGGACTAGCGGCTACAATGAGCAGTTCTTC.

This clonotype was counted once. The rearrangement joins TRBV11-2 to TRBJ2-3; the match to TRBD2 covers 8 bases. Germline V CDR1 and CDR2: SGHAT, FQNNGV. V gave up 5 bases and J gave up 4 bases; unmatched junction bases: 11. The length of the CDR3 is 16 residues. Here the CDR3 reads CASSKTGGPIADTQYF. CDR3 coding DNA: TGTGCCAGCAGCAAAACGGGGGGGCCAATTGCAGATACGCAGTATTTT.

There are many counts of this clonotype. The gene calls are TRBV5-4 and TRBJ2-5; possibly TRBD1 for D (7 bases). Between the trimmed V and J ends, which lost 4 bases and 1 base, there was a span of 14 bases. The CDR3 sequence is 15 residues long. Germline lookup yields CDR1 SGHNT and CDR2 YYREEE (reference sequence). The CDR3 sequence: CASSPTGRLQETQYF. In DNA form, the CDR3 reads TGTGCCAGCAGCCCGACAGGGAGGCTCCAAGAGACCCAGTACTTC.

This clonotype ranks as medium-sized. J is TRBJ2-3 and V is TRBV5-4, with D hard to call. Trimming cost V 4 bases and J 1 base, with 13 bases left between them. Germline values: CDR1 SGHNT, CDR2 YYREEE (reference sequence). This CDR3 comprises 15 residues. The CDR3 spells CASSRVGEGTDTQYF. The CDR3 nucleotides read TGTGCCAGCAGCCGTGTTGGGGAAGGCACAGATACGCAGTATTTT.

Details on this clonotype: This CDR3 fails to terminate in the conserved phenylalanine or tryptophan, so it likely reflects a read error. The chain is built from TRBV6-6 and TRBJ1-1; D not certain. The germline CDR1 and CDR2 sequences are MNHNY and SVGAGI (reference sequence). Trimming left V 2 bases short and J 5 bases short, with 15 bases between. The CDR3 has 15 residues. CDR3 DNA: TGTGCCAGCAGTTACCCTGAGGGTTGGAGAACTGAAGCTTTCTCA. Translation gives CASSYPEGWRTEAFS.

The chain couples TRBV7-9 to TRBJ2-1, with 14 bases fitting TRBD2. Germline V gives CDR1 SEHNR, CDR2 FQNEAQ (reference sequence). The length of the CDR3 is 18 residues. V dropped 1 base and J dropped 8; count of bases not matched to a gene: 10. CDR3 protein: CASSLGPGTSGRRDEQFF. The CDR3 coding sequence is TGTGCCAGCAGCTTAGGTCCCGGGACTAGCGGGAGAAGGGATGAGCAGTTCTTC.

By share of the sample, this clonotype is hyperexpanded. This chain joins TRBV2 and TRBJ1-2; D possibly corresponds to TRBD1 (5 bases). V dropped 6 bases and J dropped 2 bases, with 13 bases sitting between them. The germline V gene encodes CDR1 SNHLY and CDR2 FYNNEI. The CDR3 spans 14 residues. The CDR3 loop is CASRGLTGNYGYTF. CDR3 coding DNA: TGTGCCAGCAGGGGACTAACGGGAAACTATGGCTACACCTTC.

This clonotype was seen repeatedly, ten times or more. This rearrangement joins TRBV3-1 to TRBJ1-1, with D possibly matching TRBD1 (6 bases). The CDR3 covers 13 residues. Trimming removed 7 bases at V and 11 bases at J, with 20 bases between. Germline V gene lookup returns CDR1 LGHDT and CDR2 YNNKEL (reference sequence). CDR3 residues: CASTPTGAPGAFF. For the CDR3, the DNA is TGTGCCAGCACCCCGACGGGGGCCCCCGGGGCTTTCTTT. The variable domain in full, with the rest retrieved from reference TRBV3-1 and TRBJ1-1, is DTAVSQTPKYLVTQMGNDKSIKCEQNLGHDTMYWYKQDSKKFLKIMFSYNNKELIINETVPNRFSPKSPDKAHLNLHINSLELGDSAVYFCASTPTGAPGAFFGQGTRLTVV.

This clonotype was counted a few times. The rearrangement links TRBV7-6 to TRBJ2-3; TRBD2 aligns across 14 bases. This CDR3 has 16 amino acids. Unmatched junction bases numbered 8, after V lost 5 bases and J lost 7 bases. CDR1 is SGHVS and CDR2 is FNYEAQ in the germline V gene. CDR3 in DNA: TGTGCCAGCAGCGTCGCCGGGACTAGCGGGGGAAATACGCAGTATTTT. This sequence encodes CASSVAGTSGGNTQYF.

This clonotype occurred many times. The V and J genes are TRBV19 and TRBJ1-1; tentatively, D is TRBD1 (6 bases). Trimming stripped 4 bases from V and 1 base from J, with 19 bases between. The CDR3 has 17 residues. Germline V lookup: CDR1 LNHDA, CDR2 SQIVND (reference sequence). CDR3 sequence reads: CASSSLEGVIGNTEAFF. The CDR3 DNA is TGTGCCAGTAGTAGCCTGGAGGGGGTAATAGGGAACACTGAAGCTTTCTTT. The whole variable domain, filled in from reference TRBV19 and TRBJ1-1, reads DGGITQSPKYLFRKEGQNVTLSCEQNLNHDAMYWYRQDPGQGLRLIYYSQIVNDFQKGDIAEGYSVSREKKESFPLTVTSAQKNPTAFYLCASSSLEGVIGNTEAFFGQGTRLTVV.

This clonotype was observed at least ten times. The J gene is TRBJ2-6, the V gene TRBV7-9; D unresolved. V shed 5 bases and J shed 0 bases, with 8 bases lying between them. CDR1 and CDR2 from the germline V gene are SEHNR and FQNEAQ (reference sequence). This CDR3 contains 15 residues. In DNA form, the CDR3 reads TGTGCCAGCAGCCCGGTCTACTCTGGGGCCAACGTCCTGACTTTC. Amino acids: CASSPVYSGANVLTF.

This clonotype is classed as large. The V gene is TRBV7-8, the J gene TRBJ1-2; no clear D. The V and J ends lost 3 bases and 3 bases respectively, with 26 bases between them. Germline loops: CDR1 SGHVS, CDR2 FQNEAQ. The CDR3 consists of 19 residues. The CDR3 spells CASSFIGSAATDLDYGYTF. CDR3 in DNA: TGTGCCAGCAGCTTCATAGGATCGGCAGCCACTGATCTCGACTATGGCTACACCTTC.

V is TRBV2 and J is TRBJ2-1; 8 nucleotides line up with TRBD1. This CDR3 contains 14 residues. The V segment lost 6 bases and the J segment 8 bases; nucleotides outside the gene matches: 9. Germline V gene data show CDR1 as SNHLY and CDR2 as FYNNEI. The CDR3 is CASSRGQDVDEQFF. The CDR3 DNA follows: TGTGCCAGCAGCAGGGGACAGGATGTAGATGAGCAGTTCTTC.

Many counts were recorded for this clonotype. The chain has TRBV5-4 and TRBJ2-2, with a possible D match to TRBD2 (5 bases). The V end lost 4 bases, the J end lost 2 bases, and 15 bases lay between the germline ends. The germline V gene encodes CDR1 SGHNT and CDR2 YYREEE (reference sequence). The CDR3 consists of 16 residues. The DNA of the CDR3 is TGTGCCAGCAGCCGGGGTAGTAGTTTCAACACCGGGGAGCTGTTTTTT. Translating gives CASSRGSSFNTGELFF. The full variable domain, completed using reference TRBV5-4 and TRBJ2-2, is ETGVTQSPTHLIKTRGQQVTLRCSSQSGHNTVSWYQQALGQGPQFIFQYYREEENGRGNFPPRFSGLQFPNYSSELNVNALELDDSALYLCASSRGSSFNTGELFFGEGSRLTVL.

The chain combines TRBV12-3 or TRBV12-4 with TRBJ2-3; TRBD1 agrees at 8 bases. Trimming took 2 bases from V and 5 from J; bases not matched to a gene: 9. The CDR3 covers 16 residues. The CDR3 region has the DNA TGTGCCAGCAGTTTAATGGCAGGGGGCGTCTTAGATACGCAGTATTTT. Protein: CASSLMAGGVLDTQYF.

This clonotype counts as medium-sized. The chain links TRBV10-3 to TRBJ2-7; D is unresolved. Germline V gene sequence: CDR1 ENHRY, CDR2 SYGVKD. V lost 6 bases, J lost 5 bases, and 14 bases lay in between. The CDR3 runs to 13 residues. CDR3 amino acids: CAISEDDANEQYF. CDR3 nucleotides: TGTGCCATCAGCGAGGATGACGCGAACGAGCAGTACTTC.

V and J are TRBV9 and TRBJ2-3; no reliable D call. Germline CDR1 and CDR2: SGDLS and YYNGEE. The ends were cut back, 4 bases at V and 0 bases at J, with 12 bases in the middle. The CDR3 totals 15 residues. CDR3 region: CASSPRLGSTDTQYF. The CDR3, as DNA: TGTGCCAGCAGCCCCCGTTTGGGGAGCACAGATACGCAGTATTTT.

This clonotype is medium-sized by share. The chain has TRBV4-2 and TRBJ2-7; no clear D. CDR3 size: 12 residues. Germline CDR1 is LGHNA and CDR2 is YNFKEQ. V gave up 4 bases and J gave up 0 bases, with 4 bases separating them. The CDR3 coding sequence is TGTGCCAGCAGCCGAGACTCCTACGAGCAGTACTTC. Its protein product is CASSRDSYEQYF.

By share of the sample, this clonotype is medium-sized. The genes are TRBV27 and TRBJ1-1; no clear D gene. CDR1 is MNHEY and CDR2 is SMNVEV in the germline V gene (reference sequence). Trimming stripped 0 bases from V and 0 bases from J, with 11 bases between. The length of the CDR3 is 16 residues. CDR3: CASSLSYGFMNTEAFF. DNA of the CDR3: TGTGCCAGCAGTTTATCGTACGGGTTTATGAACACTGAAGCTTTCTTT.

This clonotype counts as medium-sized (0.01 to 0.1%). The gene calls are TRBV10-3 and TRBJ2-2; D tentatively fits TRBD1 or TRBD2 (5 bases each). The germline V and J ends were trimmed by 8 bases and 6 bases, with 19 bases remaining between them. The CDR3 is 15 amino acids. In germline, CDR1 is ENHRY, CDR2 SYGVKD. CDR3 amino acids: CAISLLGARAGELFF. CDR3 DNA sequence: TGTGCCATCTCACTCCTAGGGGCGCGGGCCGGGGAGCTGTTTTTT.

By share, this clonotype counts as medium-sized. The chain carries TRBV5-4 and TRBJ2-7, with TRBD2 matching 10 bases. This CDR3 comprises 17 residues. V lost 1 base, J lost 5 bases, and 12 bases stayed unmatched. Germline lookup yields CDR1 SGHNT and CDR2 YYREEE (reference sequence). CDR3 sequence: CASSLLPLSGRAHEQYV. DNA for the CDR3: TGTGCCAGCAGCTTGCTACCCCTCAGCGGGAGGGCCCACGAGCAGTACGTC.

Within the sample, this clonotype is medium-sized (0.01 to 0.1%). The chain employs TRBV5-4 and TRBJ2-2; TRBD2 is a possible D gene (5 bases). V lost 0 bases to trimming and J lost 1 base, with 10 bases between them. Germline loops: CDR1 SGHNT, CDR2 YYREEE (reference sequence). The CDR3 length is 16 residues. The CDR3 protein is CASSLGLAGNTGELFF. The CDR3 DNA follows: TGTGCCAGCAGCTTGGGGCTAGCCGGGAACACCGGGGAGCTGTTTTTT. Full variable domain (rest looked up from reference TRBV5-4 and TRBJ2-2): ETGVTQSPTHLIKTRGQQVTLRCSSQSGHNTVSWYQQALGQGPQFIFQYYREEENGRGNFPPRFSGLQFPNYSSELNVNALELDDSALYLCASSLGLAGNTGELFFGEGSRLTVL.